This TCR beta chain is from a study of identical twins. Study observations and caveats: Memory repertoires showed no such pattern, whereas abundant cord blood beta clonotypes carried fewer insertions. Analyses of zero insertions could be partly confounded by invariant MAIT and iNKT cells. The analysis was cross-sectional rather than longitudinal within donors.

A few counts support this clonotype. The antigen is unknown. TCRdb reprocessed the 5' RACE reads via MiXCR and lists one record per CDR3 protein. This sample has about 550,000 distinct CDR3 sequences, with approximately 20% found just once. With 3 bases clipped from V and 1 base from J, the junction kept 3 bases outside the gene matches. The CDR3 is made up of 16 amino acids. The germline V gene encodes CDR1 LGHDT and CDR2 YNNKEL (reference sequence). The sample was also reused in another study, on yellow fever vaccine responses in identical twins. That study adds: Twins' vaccine T cell responses reportedly seemed partly convergent and partly personalized.

This receptor was taken from a woman between 18 and 30 years old in good health. The gene calls are TRBV3-1 and TRBJ2-3; TRBD2 matches at 11 bases. The specimen sequenced was CD4+ T cells sorted from blood. DNA for the CDR3: TGTGCCAGCAGCCAGGGACTAGCGGATCGCACAGATACGCAGTATTTT. Amino acids: CASSQGLADRTDTQYF.